These 31 T cell receptor beta chains share one sample of origin, sequenced in a study of blood T cells in healthy people across ages. Together with a sample-barcoded 5' primer, a J-beta primer mix was included in a second PCR lasting about 6 to 11 cycles. Each CDR3 protein gets one entry after TCRdb re-called the 5' RACE reads with MiXCR. The repertoire consists of 540,000 or so distinct CDR3 sequences, with roughly a quarter occurring once and the leading ten covering around 20%. The sequenced sample consisted of blood. Receptors originate from a woman aged 65 to 85 in good health.

Only a few counts were recorded for this clonotype. At one end the junction does not follow the germline gene, possibly because of a read error. The V call is TRBV20-1, the J call TRBJ1-6; the D gene is possibly TRBD1 (5 bases). Germline CDR1 DFQATT, CDR2 SNEGSKA (reference sequence). The CDR3 spans 11 residues. CDR3 region: CSATGNSPLHF. The CDR3 coding sequence is TGCAGTGCTACAGGGAATTCGCCCCTCCACTTT.

This clonotype was detected a few times. The rearrangement joins TRBV29-1 to TRBJ2-1; 8 nucleotides line up with TRBD1. The CDR3 has 14 amino acids. Trimming at V came to 2 bases and at J to 3 bases, leaving 3 bases not matched to a gene. Germline values: CDR1 SQVTM, CDR2 ANQGSEA. CDR3 nucleotides: TGCAGCGTTGAACCCGACAGGGGCTACAATGAGCAGTTCTTC. Amino acids: CSVEPDRGYNEQFF.

V and J are TRBV7-9 and TRBJ2-5; the match to TRBD1 covers 9 bases. This CDR3 is built from 16 residues. In germline, CDR1 is SEHNR, CDR2 FQNEAQ (reference sequence). V trimming: 3 bases; J trimming: 1 base; junction bases outside the gene matches: 6. The DNA for the CDR3 is TGTGCCAGCAGCTTGGGGACAGGGCTACTCCAAGAGACCCAGTACTTC. It encodes CASSLGTGLLQETQYF.

This clonotype was picked up a small number of times. The chain joins TRBV7-2 to TRBJ2-2; no definite D call. This CDR3 is 16 amino acids long. The V gene lost 1 base and the J gene lost 2 bases, with 11 bases spanning the gap. From germline, CDR1 is SGHTA and CDR2 FQGNSA. Here the CDR3 DNA reads TGTGCCAGCAGCTTAGTCACGGGCTTAAACACCGGGGAGCTGTTTTTT. It encodes CASSLVTGLNTGELFF. Drawing the rest from reference TRBV7-2 and TRBJ2-2, the complete variable domain is GAGVSQSPSNKVTEKGKDVELRCDPISGHTALYWYRQSLGQGLEFLIYFQGNSAPDKSGLPSDRFSAERTGGSVSTLTIQRTQQEDSAVYLCASSLVTGLNTGELFFGEGSRLTVL.

This clonotype was seen a few times. This chain uses TRBV20-1 with TRBJ2-3; 8 bases line up with TRBD2. V gave up 5 bases and J gave up 0 bases; unmatched junction bases: 10. Germline-derived CDR1 and CDR2 are DFQATT and SNEGSKA (reference sequence). The CDR3 length is 16 residues. The CDR3 loop is CSAPPWGGGSTDTQYF. CDR3 in DNA: TGCAGTGCTCCCCCCTGGGGCGGGGGGAGCACAGATACGCAGTATTTT.

Turning to this clonotype: It is unclear where the CDR3 begins or ends on the DNA, so no DNA is shown, and the CDR3 is as TCRdb lists it. This chain joins TRBV2 and TRBJ2-1; the tabulated D call, TRBD1, remains unverified against the DNA. Counting both end residues, the CDR3 totals 13 amino acids. The germline V gene has CDR1 SNHLY and CDR2 FYNNEI. The CDR3 loop reads CASILGGNYEQYF.

This clonotype has more than one count but fewer than ten. This chain joins TRBV7-2 and TRBJ2-6, with 9 nucleotides matching TRBD2. Germline V CDR1 and CDR2: SGHTA, FQGNSA. J gave up 1 base and V 1 base, and 8 bases lay outside the gene matches. This CDR3 is 19 amino acids long. The DNA of the CDR3 is TGTGCCAGCAGCTTAGGGCTAGCGGGGAGATCTTCTGGGGCCAACGTCCTGACTTTC. Translating gives CASSLGLAGRSSGANVLTF.

The gene calls are TRBV10-3 and TRBJ2-4; 8 positions agree with TRBD1. The CDR3 sequence is 14 residues long. Germline V gives CDR1 ENHRY, CDR2 SYGVKD. The V gene end was trimmed by 4 bases and the J gene end by 3 bases; junction bases not matched to a gene: 2. The CDR3 reads CAISGQGSKNIQYF. The CDR3, as DNA: TGTGCCATCAGTGGACAGGGGAGCAAAAACATTCAGTACTTC.

Note on this clonotype: A much larger clone differs from this one at a single base, so this may be a read error. V is TRBV12-3 or TRBV12-4 and J is TRBJ2-3; D remains unclear. CDR3 size: 11 residues. Trimming took off 6 bases at V and 6 bases at J, with 7 bases between the two ends. CDR3 DNA sequence: TGTGCCAGCAGCCATGGGGATACGCAGTATTTT. It yields the protein CASSHGDTQYF.

This chain uses TRBV12-3 or TRBV12-4 with TRBJ1-2; 9 positions agree with TRBD1. CDR3 size: 15 residues. V lost 6 bases and J lost 7; bases outside the gene matches: 12. CDR3 region: CASSTRDRVLSGYTF. The CDR3 DNA reads as TGTGCCAGCAGCACCCGGGACAGGGTGTTATCTGGCTACACCTTC.

The chain joins TRBV6-2 or TRBV6-3 to TRBJ2-7, with D maybe TRBD1 (6 bases). Trimming removed 2 bases from V and 2 bases from J, with 19 bases in between. This CDR3 has 17 amino acids. CDR1 and CDR2 (germline): MNHEY, SVGEGT. The CDR3 here is CASSYVLFTGQTYEQYF. CDR3 DNA: TGTGCCAGCAGTTACGTTCTGTTTACGGGACAAACCTACGAGCAGTACTTC.

The chain employs TRBV3-1 and TRBJ1-1; D is unclear. The germline gives CDR1 LGHDT, CDR2 YNNKEL (reference sequence). The CDR3 spans 15 residues. V was shortened by 0 bases and J by 5 bases, with 13 bases between the two germline ends. The chain's CDR3 is CASSQDFIRSTEAFF. The CDR3 coding sequence is TGTGCCAGCAGCCAAGATTTTATTAGGTCGACTGAAGCTTTCTTT.

The gene calls are TRBV29-1 and TRBJ1-4; maybe TRBD1 (6 bases). The V end was cut by 6 bases, the J end by 3 bases, with 14 bases between. Germline V gene lookup returns CDR1 SQVTM and CDR2 ANQGSEA. This CDR3 contains 14 residues. The CDR3 here is CSVLGGSANEKLFF. The CDR3 region has the DNA TGCAGCGTGCTTGGGGGCAGCGCTAATGAAAAACTGTTTTTT.

This clonotype was detected a few times. The rearrangement joins TRBV6-2 or TRBV6-3 to TRBJ2-5; 10 nucleotides line up with TRBD1. The CDR3 has 15 residues. V gave up 6 bases and J gave up 3 bases; unmatched junction bases: 7. CDR1 MNHEY and CDR2 SVGEGT come from the germline V gene. CDR3 nucleotides: TGTGCCAGCAGAAGGGACAGGGGCAACAAAGAGACCCAGTACTTC. As protein: CASRRDRGNKETQYF.

This clonotype came up a few times. The rearrangement links TRBV5-1 to TRBJ1-1; D call uncertain. Germline V gene lookup returns CDR1 SGHRS and CDR2 YFSETQ. The V end lost 0 bases, the J end lost 7 bases, and 13 bases lay between the germline ends. The CDR3 length is 14 residues. CDR3 loop: CASSLDGMDREAFF. The CDR3 region has the DNA TGCGCCAGCAGCTTGGATGGTATGGACCGTGAAGCTTTCTTT.

The V call is TRBV4-2, the J call TRBJ2-7; 7 bases map to TRBD1. The V segment lost 2 bases and the J segment 0 bases; nucleotides outside the gene matches: 10. Germline lookup yields CDR1 LGHNA and CDR2 YNFKEQ. CDR3 length equals 17 residues. The CDR3 DNA sequence: TGTGCCAGCAGCCAAAACTCGGACAGGTTATACTCCTACGAGCAGTACTTC. This gives the protein CASSQNSDRLYSYEQYF.

The chain joins TRBV4-2 to TRBJ1-2; no firm D call. The CDR3 has 14 residues. The ends were cut back, 0 bases at V and 8 bases at J, with 13 bases in the middle. From germline, CDR1 is LGHNA and CDR2 YNFKEQ. Written as DNA, the CDR3 is TGTGCCAGCAGCCAAGAAGCAGGACGTGGAGGCTACACCTTC. Amino acids: CASSQEAGRGGYTF.

The chain is built from TRBV20-1 and TRBJ1-2; a weak D match, TRBD1 (6 bases). The CDR3 has 15 amino acids. Germline V lookup: CDR1 DFQATT, CDR2 SNEGSKA (reference sequence). V dropped 3 bases and J dropped 1 base, with 15 bases sitting between them. DNA for the CDR3: TGCAGTGCTAGGACCGCGGGACAACATAACTATGGCTACACCTTC. Its translation is CSARTAGQHNYGYTF.

This clonotype was observed a single time. V usage is TRBV10-3 and J usage is TRBJ1-4; TRBD1 aligns across 9 bases. Germline V gene sequence: CDR1 ENHRY, CDR2 SYGVKD. Trimming took 6 bases from V and 8 from J; bases not matched to a gene: 4. This CDR3 spans 13 amino acids. The CDR3 here is CAISSTGGEKLFF. In DNA form, the CDR3 reads TGTGCCATCAGCTCGACAGGGGGGGAAAAACTGTTTTTT.

This clonotype was seen only a few times. The chain has TRBV12-5 and TRBJ2-5; 7 bases line up with TRBD2. Germline values: CDR1 LGHNT, CDR2 FRNRAP. This CDR3 is built from 15 residues. V gave up 9 bases and J gave up 0 bases; unmatched junction bases: 10. The CDR3 region has the DNA TGTGCTAGGAACCCGGGACTACGCCACCAAGAGACCCAGTACTTC. Translated: CARNPGLRHQETQYF.

The chain recombines TRBV6-5 with TRBJ1-2, with TRBD1 matching 7 bases. Losses at the gene ends were 5 bases for V and 4 bases for J; bases not matched to a gene: 7. The CDR3 covers 14 residues. The V gene's germline CDR1 is MNHEY and CDR2 SVGAGI. CDR3 in amino acids: CASSRYRGTYGYTF. The CDR3, as DNA: TGTGCCAGCAGTCGTTACAGGGGTACCTATGGCTACACCTTC.

The chain uses TRBV19 and TRBJ1-4; the D is unclear. The V gene lost 4 bases and the J gene lost 8 bases, with 17 bases spanning the gap. The CDR3 loop spans 15 amino acids. Germline lookup yields CDR1 LNHDA and CDR2 SQIVND (reference sequence). The CDR3: CASSTPGYGDEKLFF. The CDR3 DNA follows: TGTGCCAGTAGTACCCCGGGATACGGTGACGAAAAACTGTTTTTT.

The CDR3 spells CASSYSGGGNTIYF. In DNA, the CDR3 is TGTGCCAGCAGTTACTCGGGCGGCGGAAACACCATATATTTT. This chain connects TRBV6-6 to TRBJ1-3; D ambiguous. CDR1 and CDR2 (germline): MNHNY, SVGAGI (reference sequence). V lost 0 bases to trimming and J lost 4 bases, with 7 bases between them. The CDR3 sequence is 14 residues long.

V gene TRBV28 combines with J gene TRBJ2-1; a weak D match, TRBD2 (5 bases). Judging by the DNA end, TRBJ2-7 fits better; the J call may be wrong. This CDR3 is 15 amino acids long. The germline CDR1 and CDR2 sequences are MDHEN and SYDVKM. CDR3 bases: TGTGCCAGCAGTCCCTATCCCACGGACTGGACGGGGCAGTACTTC. It translates to CASSPYPTDWTGQYF.

The rearrangement joins TRBV5-5 to TRBJ1-2, with TRBD1 matching over 11 bases. This CDR3 spans 15 amino acids. CDR1 SGHKS and CDR2 YYEKEE come from the germline V gene (reference sequence). V lost 3 bases, J lost 7 bases, and 8 bases stayed unmatched. Written as DNA, the CDR3 is TGTGCCAGCAGCTGGACAGGGGGCGCGGGGAGTGGCTACACCTTC. Translated, it gives CASSWTGGAGSGYTF.

This clonotype appeared a few times. The genes are TRBV7-9 and TRBJ1-2; the match to TRBD1 covers 8 bases. Trimming removed 5 bases from V and 5 bases from J; junction bases left unmatched: 22. CDR1 and CDR2 (germline): SEHNR, FQNEAQ (reference sequence). The CDR3 is 19 residues long. The CDR3 bases are TGTGCCAGCAGCACGAGATTAATAGCCGGGGACAGGCCATTATATGGCTACACCTTC. This encodes CASSTRLIAGDRPLYGYTF.

This chain uses TRBV12-3 or TRBV12-4 with TRBJ1-5, with D hard to call. V was shortened by 3 bases and J by 6 bases, with 9 bases between the two germline ends. There are 13 residues in the CDR3. The CDR3 region is CASSFKGGQPQHF. CDR3 nucleotide sequence: TGTGCCAGCAGTTTCAAGGGAGGTCAGCCCCAGCATTTT.

About this clonotype: One junction end does not reproduce the germline sequence, and a read error may be involved. The chain combines TRBV7-6 with TRBJ2-1; either TRBD1 or TRBD2 may fit D (5 bases each). This CDR3 contains 14 residues. Germline V gives CDR1 SGHVS, CDR2 FNYEAQ. CDR3 sequence: CASSLGGSYNEQLF. CDR3 sequence (DNA): TGTGCCAGCAGCTTAGGGGGGTCCTACAATGAGCAGCTCTTC.

This clonotype was seen more than once but under ten times. This chain uses TRBV24-1 with TRBJ2-1, with 9 bases fitting TRBD1. Germline lookup yields CDR1 KGHDR and CDR2 SFDVKD. After removal of 3 bases from V and 7 bases from J, the junction contained 12 bases not matched to a gene. This CDR3 spans 17 amino acids. The DNA of the CDR3 is TGTGCCACCAGTGATGCACAGGGGGCGACGACTGGGAATGAGCAGTTCTTC. Encoded protein: CATSDAQGATTGNEQFF.

The chain links TRBV2 to TRBJ1-2; D may be TRBD1 (5 bases). The CDR3 spans 12 residues. Trimming cost V 6 bases and J 5 bases, with 10 bases left between them. Germline-derived CDR1 and CDR2 are SNHLY and FYNNEI. CDR3 sequence: CASRDSLYGYTF. CDR3 coding DNA: TGTGCCAGCAGAGACAGCCTGTATGGCTACACCTTC. Full variable domain (missing parts from reference TRBV2 and TRBJ1-2): EPEVTQTPSHQVTQMGQEVILRCVPISNHLYFYWYRQILGQKVEFLVSFYNNEISEKSEIFDDQFSVERPDGSNFTLKIRSTKLEDSAMYFCASRDSLYGYTFGSGTRLTVV.

This clonotype turned up a few times. This chain uses TRBV5-1 with TRBJ2-5, with D possibly being TRBD1 (6 bases). The end of the DNA aligns better with TRBJ2-1, so the J call may be wrong. The length of the CDR3 is 16 residues. The germline CDR1 and CDR2 sequences are SGHRS and YFSETQ. The CDR3 nucleotides read TGCGCCAGCAGCTCGGGGAGACAGGCTAGTAACAATGAGCAGTTCTTC. Translation: CASSSGRQASNNEQFF.